These 25 T cell receptor beta chains came from one sample sequenced in a study of sequential checkpoint blockade in melanoma (dated by TCRdb to the late 2010s). The method was the immunoSEQ multiplex PCR assay. Sourced from immuneACCESS, this table was stored by TCRdb with only in-frame sequences that have V and J called. A share of the clones is absent; for the studies checked, an unresolved V gene accounts for under half, and the remainder has no known explanation. The sample table lists about 32,000 clones, more than 70% of them with a count of one. Of the sample, approximately 18% is held by the ten largest clones. The sample's treatment or condition label, decoded: randomized to nivolumab then ipilimumab (arm A) or the reverse (arm B). The sequencing here drew on CD8+ T cells sorted from blood (inferred from file names), taken from a patient given nivolumab and ipilimumab in sequence. These receptors were obtained from a human donor with melanoma.

The chain uses TRBV19 and TRBJ1-2, with 11 positions matching TRBD1. Germline-derived CDR1 and CDR2 are LNHDA and SQIVND (reference sequence). The CDR3 is made up of 15 amino acids. Unmatched junction bases numbered 2, after V lost 5 bases and J lost 0 bases. The CDR3 loop reads CASSWDRGTNYGYTF. The CDR3 region has the DNA TGTGCCAGTAGTTGGGACAGGGGGACTAACTATGGCTACACCTTC.

The chain carries TRBV4-1 and TRBJ2-1, with D possibly TRBD2 on 7 matching bases. The CDR3 extends over 17 amino acids. CDR1 and CDR2 (germline): MGHRA, YSYEKL. V was cut by 2 bases and J by 0 bases, with 14 bases left in between. The CDR3: CASSQRGGVSSYNEQFF. Written as DNA, the CDR3 is TGCGCCAGCAGCCAAAGGGGGGGGGTGAGCTCCTACAATGAGCAGTTCTTC.

The V call is TRBV4-1, the J call TRBJ2-5, with D possibly matching TRBD1 (5 bases). This CDR3 region has 17 residues. Germline CDR1 reads MGHRA; CDR2 reads YSYEKL. V lost 0 bases, J lost 7 bases, and 21 bases lay in between. Here the CDR3 reads CASSQDVSDMRIWTQYF. DNA for the CDR3: TGCGCCAGCAGCCAAGATGTTTCGGACATGAGAATTTGGACCCAGTACTTC.

This clone was seen only once. CDR3 in DNA: TGTGCCAGCAGCTTATTAGCCGGACTGGAATATGGCTACACCTTC. This sequence encodes CASSLLAGLEYGYTF. The rearrangement joins TRBV7-8 to TRBJ1-2; D gene uncertain. Germline V lookup: CDR1 SGHVS, CDR2 FQNEAQ. The CDR3 loop spans 15 amino acids. V was shortened by 2 bases and J by 5 bases, with 15 bases between the two germline ends.

The chain links TRBV7-9 to TRBJ1-5, with D tentatively TRBD1 (6 bases). This CDR3 comprises 13 residues. V shed 5 bases and J shed 10 bases, with 15 bases lying between them. Germline V gives CDR1 SEHNR, CDR2 FQNEAQ (reference sequence). The CDR3 protein is CASSGEGERPQHF. Here the CDR3 DNA reads TGTGCCAGCAGCGGGGAGGGGGAAAGACCCCAGCATTTT.

The chain has TRBV7-9 and TRBJ2-3; 8 nucleotides line up with TRBD1. Germline V gives CDR1 SEHNR, CDR2 FQNEAQ (reference sequence). The CDR3 contains 16 residues. V lost 3 bases, J lost 0 bases, and 5 bases stayed unmatched. The CDR3, as DNA: TGTGCCAGCAGCTTCCCTGGACAGGGAAGCACAGATACGCAGTATTTT. It yields the protein CASSFPGQGSTDTQYF.

The chain is built from TRBV30 and TRBJ1-2; maybe TRBD1 (5 bases). There are 14 residues in the CDR3. Germline V gene data show CDR1 as GTSNPN and CDR2 as SVGIG (reference sequence). Trimming removed 4 bases at V and 2 bases at J, with 14 bases between. This CDR3 reads CAWNNYGGNYGYTF. The CDR3, as DNA: TGTGCCTGGAACAACTATGGGGGGAACTATGGCTACACCTTC.

The table lists this clone with a few counts. This chain joins TRBV25-1 and TRBJ2-5, with a possible D match to TRBD2 (6 bases). Germline-derived CDR1 and CDR2 are MGHDK and SYGVNS. The V end was cut by 3 bases, the J end by 7 bases, with 6 bases between. The CDR3 contains 11 residues. This chain's CDR3 is CASSEGGTQYF. DNA of the CDR3: TGTGCCAGCAGTGAGGGGGGGACCCAGTACTTC.

The CDR3 region has the DNA TGTGCCACCAGCAGAGATAAGGGCGCAGGGGTGACTGAAGCTTTCTTT. This encodes CATSRDKGAGVTEAFF. The J gene is TRBJ1-1, the V gene TRBV15, with a tentative D call TRBD1 (6 bases). V was clipped by 0 bases and J by 5 bases, with 16 bases between them. Germline V gene sequence: CDR1 LNHNV, CDR2 YYDKDF (reference sequence). There are 16 residues in the CDR3.

The chain recombines TRBV4-3 with TRBJ2-1; D possibly corresponds to TRBD2 (6 bases). The CDR3 extends over 18 amino acids. The germline V and J ends were trimmed by 1 base and 0 bases, with 16 bases remaining between them. Germline V gives CDR1 LGHNA, CDR2 YSLEER. CDR3 bases: TGCGCCAGCAGCCAAGTCGGGGGTTCAGGGCGCTCCTACAATGAGCAGTTCTTC. Translating gives CASSQVGGSGRSYNEQFF.

This rearrangement joins TRBV29-1 to TRBJ1-1; TRBD1 matches 10 bases. The ends lost 4 bases at V and 7 bases at J; junction bases unmatched: 6. The CDR3 spans 13 residues. Germline V CDR1 and CDR2: SQVTM, ANQGSEA. The chain's CDR3 is CSVVGQGLNEAFF. CDR3 DNA: TGCAGCGTTGTGGGACAGGGGTTGAATGAAGCTTTCTTT.

Of note for this clone: At one end, the junction sequence differs from germline, possibly due to a read error. The V and J genes are TRBV10-1 and TRBJ1-2; D gene ambiguous. From germline, CDR1 is WNHNN and CDR2 SYGVQD (reference sequence). This CDR3 is built from 10 residues. The CDR3 nucleotides are TGCGTCAGCAGGAGAGGTGGCTACACCTTC. Protein product: CVSRRGGYTF.

The chain recombines TRBV2 with TRBJ2-6; tentatively, D is TRBD1 (6 bases). The CDR3 runs 17 residues. Trimming pared 1 base from V and 2 bases from J, leaving 12 bases between. Germline CDR1 reads SNHLY; CDR2 reads FYNNEI. CDR3 nucleotides: TGTGCCAGCAGTGAAGTGTTACAGGGCCCTGGGGCCAACGTCCTGACTTTC. This sequence encodes CASSEVLQGPGANVLTF. The complete variable domain, with remaining parts taken from reference TRBV2 and TRBJ2-6, reads EPEVTQTPSHQVTQMGQEVILRCVPISNHLYFYWYRQILGQKVEFLVSFYNNEISEKSEIFDDQFSVERPDGSNFTLKIRSTKLEDSAMYFCASSEVLQGPGANVLTFGAGSRLTVL.

About this clone: A read error may account for a junction end that differs from germline. The chain employs TRBV13 and TRBJ2-1; D may be TRBD2 (6 bases). The CDR3 extends over 15 amino acids. The germline gives CDR1 PRHDT, CDR2 FYEKMQ (reference sequence). The CDR3 bases are TGTGCCGGCAGCCCCCCGGGACTGGGGTACAATGAGCAGTTCTTC. It codes for CAGSPPGLGYNEQFF.

This rearrangement joins TRBV4-1 to TRBJ2-7; a weak D match, TRBD2 (5 bases). In germline, CDR1 is MGHRA, CDR2 YSYEKL. Trimming removed 1 base at V and 3 bases at J, with 13 bases between. The CDR3 length is 15 residues. The CDR3 sequence is CASSQGGNSFYEQYF. Written as DNA, the CDR3 is TGCGCCAGCAGCCAAGGAGGGAATTCCTTCTACGAGCAGTACTTC.

This rearrangement joins TRBV11-2 to TRBJ2-5, with a possible D match to TRBD2 (6 bases). This CDR3 is 14 amino acids long. V shed 0 bases and J shed 4 bases, with 9 bases lying between them. Germline V gene lookup returns CDR1 SGHAT and CDR2 FQNNGV. The CDR3 DNA sequence: TGTGCCAGCAGCTTAGATGTGGGGGGAGAGACCCAGTACTTC. Translating gives CASSLDVGGETQYF.

In this sample, this clone turned up a few times. This chain links TRBV6-5 with TRBJ2-3; TRBD2 might be the D (6 bases). Germline V CDR1 and CDR2: MNHEY, SVGAGI. Trimming removed 6 bases at V and 4 bases at J, with 17 bases between. This CDR3 comprises 15 residues. The CDR3 region is CASRWTGGDPDTQYF. CDR3 bases: TGTGCCAGCAGATGGACGGGCGGGGACCCAGATACGCAGTATTTT.

J is TRBJ2-5 and V is TRBV27; D may be TRBD1 (6 bases). The tail of the sequence fits TRBJ2-7 better, so the J call may be wrong. The length of the CDR3 is 13 residues. The germline V gene has CDR1 MNHEY and CDR2 SMNVEV (reference sequence). The CDR3 nucleotides read TGTGCCAGCAGTCTTTCGACAGGATCCGAGCAGTACTTC. It specifies CASSLSTGSEQYF.

The table lists this clone with a few counts. The chain has TRBV14 and TRBJ2-4; TRBD1 aligns across 7 bases. CDR3 length: 17 amino acids. Unmatched junction bases numbered 16, after V lost 3 bases and J lost 8 bases. CDR1 SGHDN and CDR2 FVKESK come from the germline V gene. The CDR3 DNA reads as TGTGCCAGCAGCCAGAGACAGGGAGTTAGCCAAAAGGACATTCAGTACTTC. As protein: CASSQRQGVSQKDIQYF.

CDR3 in amino acids: CASSLVTGDTQYF. The CDR3 coding sequence is TGTGCCAGCAGCTTGGTGACTGGAGATACGCAGTATTTT. The chain employs TRBV5-4 and TRBJ2-3; unclear D gene. The V gene's germline CDR1 is SGHNT and CDR2 YYREEE (reference sequence). Trimming left V 0 bases short and J 5 bases short, with 7 bases between. The CDR3 spans 13 residues.

This clone appeared a single time. The chain couples TRBV11-1 to TRBJ2-7; 10 bases fit TRBD2. Germline-derived CDR1 and CDR2 are SGHAT and FQDESV (reference sequence). This CDR3 has 15 amino acids. J lost 2 bases, V lost 3 bases, and 4 bases had no gene match. The CDR3 region has the DNA TGTGCCAGCAGCTTCGGACTAGCGGTTACCTACGAGCAGTACTTC. Translating gives CASSFGLAVTYEQYF.

The chain is built from TRBV10-3 and TRBJ2-7, with D hard to call. CDR3 length equals 15 residues. V lost 9 bases and J lost 7, with 25 bases in between. CDR1 is ENHRY and CDR2 is SYGVKD in the germline V gene. In nucleotides, the CDR3 is TGTGCCATGGCCAACCATTACACCCAACGAATGGAGCAGTACTTC. Translated, it gives CAMANHYTQRMEQYF.

The chain recombines TRBV5-6 with TRBJ2-5; unclear D gene. The DNA end is a closer match to TRBJ2-7, so the J assignment may be wrong. The length of the CDR3 is 15 residues. Germline CDR1 SGHDT, CDR2 YYEEEE. CDR3 nucleotide sequence: TGTGCCAGCAGCGGTTTGGCGGAAATCTCCTACGAGCAGTACTTC. Protein sequence: CASSGLAEISYEQYF.

In this sample, this clone turned up a few times. This chain uses TRBV28 with TRBJ1-5, with unresolved D. The CDR3 covers 12 residues. The V and J ends lost 7 bases and 6 bases respectively, with 10 bases between them. CDR1 MDHEN and CDR2 SYDVKM come from the germline V gene. The CDR3 bases are TGTGCCAGCAATCAGGAAAGTCAGCCCCAGCATTTT. It translates to CASNQESQPQHF.

This clone was recorded only once. The rearrangement uses TRBV28 and TRBJ1-1; a weak D match, TRBD1 (6 bases). Germline assignment: CDR1 MDHEN and CDR2 SYDVKM. With 3 bases removed from V and 6 bases from J, the gap between germline ends came to 8 bases. This CDR3 contains 12 residues. The CDR3 loop is CASSFGQSEAFF. The CDR3 DNA reads as TGTGCCAGCAGTTTTGGACAGTCTGAAGCTTTCTTT.